This record concerns one TCR beta chain sequence. This clonotype was counted ten times or more. The antigen it binds to is not known. Base qualities are not at hand, and no much larger clone is one base apart. Graves' hyperthyroidism was defined as stable when no progression to ophthalmopathy occurred over 18 months of follow-up. Hyperthyroidism patients were aged 18 to 65 years and newly diagnosed, with disease duration of less than 2 months. Exclusion was applied to patients with uncontrolled infections, other autoimmune diseases, pregnancy or lactation. Diagnoses were based on clinical symptoms, serum thyroxine and TRAb, thyroid ultrasound and orbital computed tomography. Ficoll-Paque density gradient centrifugation was used to isolate PBMCs from 9.5 to 10 ml of fresh peripheral blood. Total RNA was extracted using Trizol reagent, and RNA quality was assessed on an Agilent 2100 Bioanalyzer. The TCR beta CDR3 regions were amplified from the RNA transcripts. For the first round of RT-PCR on the TCR CDR3, the HTBI primer set was used together with the Qiagen OneStep RT-PCR kit. A second multiplex PCR round built the libraries, followed by size selection and purification. Sequencing of the libraries was done on an Illumina HiSeq2000 using paired-end 100 bp reads. The authors' analysis ran thus. SOAPnuke was used to process the raw data, removing reads that contained adapters or uncalled bases, had a mean Phred below 15, or lacked an exact match to the constant primer or identifier. High-quality paired reads were merged with COPE v1.2.5, and unique nucleotide sequences were defined as clonotypes. MiTCR v1.1 was used to align the clonotypes against IMGT TRBV, TRBD and TRBJ reference segments. The analysis was restricted to V-J combinations with a frequency above 0.0001, which together covered 99% to 99.2% of the repertoires. The TCS score was defined as F50 (clonal expansion) divided by E x V (chaos), with BLOSUM62-based TCRdist calculated between CDR3 peptides within each V-J. Welch's t-statistics and random forest reduced 500 to 550 V-J features to roughly 13, which were used in a naive Bayes classifier (R e1071). Clones were called with MiXCR by TCRdb after fastp trimmed the public reads at Q25, and only in-frame beta chains were retained. Rows merge per CDR3 protein into single entries with the most common DNA and genes. What appears here as the V and J calls and clone size reflects TCRdb's work, not the paper's. In all, the sample holds fewer than 900,000 distinct CDR3 sequences, and around 17% of those were seen once. Around 7.7% of the sample is held by the ten biggest clonotypes.

This sample stems from a study of T cells in Graves' hyperthyroidism and ophthalmopathy (dated by TCRdb to the late 2010s). Looking at the study overall: Peripheral blood samples were taken at the time of initial diagnosis, prior to any treatment. A discovery cohort of around 98 patients, approximately 44 with Graves' ophthalmopathy and 57 with stable Graves' hyperthyroidism, was used to find distinguishing TCR V-J signatures. Prospective prediction of ophthalmopathy was tested in an independent validation cohort of some 20 hyperthyroidism patients and some 17 patients who later progressed to ophthalmopathy. The 100 or so discovery patients were randomly divided into training and test sets at a 7:3 ratio. In addition, the study compared T-cell repertoires in thyroid tissue and in blood from about 6 Graves' hyperthyroidism patients. Following sampling, methimazole starting at 30 mg daily was given to hyperthyroidism patients, and high-dose intravenous methylprednisolone was given to ophthalmopathy patients. According to the paper, TCR Vbeta CDR3 sequencing was carried out on 135 peripheral blood samples, which came from approximately 41 ophthalmopathy, about 75 hyperthyroidism and roughly 17 progressor patients. General conclusions and limits of the study: Most expanded thyroid clonotypes (frequency above 0.001) were also detected in blood, a finding suggesting that blood repertoires may reflect thyroid immune responses. Sample size was not statistically predetermined, and investigators were not blinded to group allocation. In validation, progression to ophthalmopathy was predicted by the model with 70.59% sensitivity and under 85% specificity, a median of around 5.9 months before onset. A 13 V-J signature model separated ophthalmopathy from stable hyperthyroidism, with just over 85% sensitivity and 81.08% specificity in cross-validation and 80%/75% in testing.

Per the germline V gene, MDHEN is the CDR1 and SYDVKM is the CDR2. V is pared back by 6 bases and J by 6 bases, with 27 bases lying between the germline termini. From the cysteine through the phenylalanine, the CDR3 covers 17 amino acids. Only the CDR3 part of the read is kept: 51 bases, read in frame from the first base. This TCR was recovered from a man younger than 35 with Graves' hyperthyroidism. Recombination connected TRBV28 to TRBJ2-7; TRBD1 could be the D gene, as 6 bases match. The sample consisted of blood. The CDR3 region has the sequence CASSLSRGSRGDIEQYF. The bases are TGTGCCAGCAGCCTCTCTAGGGGGAGCCGTGGGGACATCGAGCAGTACTTC.